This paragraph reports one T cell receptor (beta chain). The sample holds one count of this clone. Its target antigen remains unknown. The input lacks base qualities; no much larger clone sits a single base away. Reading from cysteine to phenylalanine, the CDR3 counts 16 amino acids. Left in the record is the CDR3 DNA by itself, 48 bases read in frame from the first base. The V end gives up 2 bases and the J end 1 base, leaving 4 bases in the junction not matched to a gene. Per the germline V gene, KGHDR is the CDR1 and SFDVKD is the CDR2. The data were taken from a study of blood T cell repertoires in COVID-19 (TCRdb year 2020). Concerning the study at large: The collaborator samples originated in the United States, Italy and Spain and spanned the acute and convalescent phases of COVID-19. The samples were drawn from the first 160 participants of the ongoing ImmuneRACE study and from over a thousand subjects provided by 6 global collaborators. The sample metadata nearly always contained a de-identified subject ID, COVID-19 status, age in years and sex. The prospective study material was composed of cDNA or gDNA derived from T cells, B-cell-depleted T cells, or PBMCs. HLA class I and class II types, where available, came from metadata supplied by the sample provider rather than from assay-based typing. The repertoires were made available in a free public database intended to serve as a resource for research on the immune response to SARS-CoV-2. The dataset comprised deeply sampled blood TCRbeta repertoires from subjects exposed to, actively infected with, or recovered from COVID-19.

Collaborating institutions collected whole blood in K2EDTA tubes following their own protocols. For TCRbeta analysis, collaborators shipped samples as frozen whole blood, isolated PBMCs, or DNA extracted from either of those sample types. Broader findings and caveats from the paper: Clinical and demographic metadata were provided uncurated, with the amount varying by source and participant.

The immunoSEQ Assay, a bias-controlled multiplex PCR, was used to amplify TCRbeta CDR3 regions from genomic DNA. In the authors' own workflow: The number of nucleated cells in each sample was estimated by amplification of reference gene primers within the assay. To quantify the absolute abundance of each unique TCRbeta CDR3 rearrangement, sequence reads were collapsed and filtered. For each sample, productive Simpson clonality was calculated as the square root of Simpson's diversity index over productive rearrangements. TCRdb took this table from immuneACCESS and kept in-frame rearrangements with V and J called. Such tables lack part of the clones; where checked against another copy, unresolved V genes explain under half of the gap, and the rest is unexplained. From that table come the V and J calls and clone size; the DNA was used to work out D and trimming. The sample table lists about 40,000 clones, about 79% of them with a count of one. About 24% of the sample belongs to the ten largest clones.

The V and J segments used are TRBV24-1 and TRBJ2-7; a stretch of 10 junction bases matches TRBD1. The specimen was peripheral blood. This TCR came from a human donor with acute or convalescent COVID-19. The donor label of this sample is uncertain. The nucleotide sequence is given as TGTGCCACCAGTGATTCGGGACAGGGGAGATCCTACGAGCAGTACTTC. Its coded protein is CATSDSGQGRSYEQYF.